This T cell receptor (beta chain) is from a study of blood T cells in healthy people across ages. The CDR3 loop spans 14 amino acids. V shed 5 bases, J shed 3 bases, and the junction held 3 bases outside the gene matches. From germline, CDR1 is DFQATT and CDR2 SNEGSKA (reference sequence). This clonotype was detected only a few times. Antigen specificity is unknown. Next came a second PCR, run for about 7 to 12 cycles, which used a sample-barcoded 5' primer along with a J-beta primer mix. In TCRdb, the 5' RACE reads were re-called with MiXCR into one record per CDR3 protein. The sample has roughly 1.6 million distinct CDR3 sequences; about 31% are singletons. Donors gave about 9.3 milliliters of peripheral blood apiece. Study-wide points: Long-lived donors exceeded aged donors in naive CD4+ cells and diversity.

J is TRBJ2-2 and V is TRBV20-1; 10 positions agree with TRBD2. The sequence came from a woman younger than 45 in good health. Sequencing was done on a sample of blood. CDR3 sequence reads: CSARAGGYTGELFF. Written as DNA, the CDR3 is TGCAGTGCTCGAGCGGGGGGGTACACCGGGGAGCTGTTTTTT.